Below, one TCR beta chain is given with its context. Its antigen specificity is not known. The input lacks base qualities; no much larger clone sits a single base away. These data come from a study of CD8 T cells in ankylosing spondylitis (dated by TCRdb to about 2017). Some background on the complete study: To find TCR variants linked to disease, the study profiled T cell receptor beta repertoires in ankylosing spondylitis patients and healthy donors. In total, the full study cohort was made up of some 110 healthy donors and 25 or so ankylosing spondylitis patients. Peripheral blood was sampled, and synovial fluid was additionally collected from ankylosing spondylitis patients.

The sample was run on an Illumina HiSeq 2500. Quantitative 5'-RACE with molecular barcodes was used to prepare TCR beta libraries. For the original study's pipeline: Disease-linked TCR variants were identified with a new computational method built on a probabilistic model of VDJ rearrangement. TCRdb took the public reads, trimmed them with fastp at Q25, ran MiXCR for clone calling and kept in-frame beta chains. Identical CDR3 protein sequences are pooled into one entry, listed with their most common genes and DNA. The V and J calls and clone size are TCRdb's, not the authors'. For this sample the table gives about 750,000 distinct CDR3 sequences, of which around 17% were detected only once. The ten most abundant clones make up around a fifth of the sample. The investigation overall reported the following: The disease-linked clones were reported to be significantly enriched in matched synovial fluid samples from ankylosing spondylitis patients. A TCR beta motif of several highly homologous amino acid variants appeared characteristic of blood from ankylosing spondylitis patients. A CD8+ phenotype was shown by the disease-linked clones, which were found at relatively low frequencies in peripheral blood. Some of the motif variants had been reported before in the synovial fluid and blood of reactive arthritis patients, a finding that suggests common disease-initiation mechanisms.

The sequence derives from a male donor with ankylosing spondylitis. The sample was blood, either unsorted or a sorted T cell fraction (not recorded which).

In nucleotides, the sequence is TGTGCCATCACCGGTGGAGGGACCGGGGAGCTGTTTTTT. It specifies CAITGGGTGELFF. The sequence is built from TRBV10-3 and TRBJ2-2, with TRBD2 tentatively as D gene (6 bases match). The CDR3 spans 13 residues, from the cysteine through the phenylalanine. Just CDR3 DNA is preserved here, 39 bases in frame from base 1. V is pared back by 7 bases and J by 5 bases, with 11 bases lying between the germline termini. Reading the germline V gene gives CDR1 ENHRY and CDR2 SYGVKD.